The 7 T cell receptor beta chains in this list originate from one sample, sequenced in a study of shared clonotypes between healthy human individuals. TCRdb's copy holds only in-frame clones and misses some; the assay was immunoSEQ multiplex PCR. The profile shows about 1 million clones, 65% to 75% of them singletons. What was sequenced was memory CD4+ T cells sorted from blood. Subset denoted: CD45RA-negative fraction. The source is a man younger than 30 in good health.

Here the CDR3 reads CASSLVGTSLKFF. In DNA form, the CDR3 reads TGTGCCAGCAGCTTAGTGGGGACTAGCTTGAAGTTCTTC. This rearrangement joins TRBV7-8 to TRBJ2-1; 9 bases are shared with TRBD2. CDR1 and CDR2 (germline): SGHVS, FQNEAQ. This CDR3 spans 13 amino acids. Trimming took 1 base from V and 14 from J; bases not matched to a gene: 6.

The chain couples TRBV5-4 to TRBJ2-7; D gene unclear. Germline CDR1 SGHNT, CDR2 YYREEE (reference sequence). The CDR3 is made up of 12 amino acids. Trimming cost V 4 bases and J 6 bases, with 11 bases left between them. Here the CDR3 DNA reads TGTGCCAGCAGCGTGAGACTTGGCGAGCAGTACTTC. Amino acid sequence: CASSVRLGEQYF.

The chain links TRBV5-5 to TRBJ1-5; D gene unclear. The CDR3 is 14 residues long. Germline values: CDR1 SGHKS, CDR2 YYEKEE (reference sequence). The V and J ends lost 4 bases and 3 bases respectively, with 11 bases between them. The CDR3 is CASSVYSSNQPQHF. In DNA form, the CDR3 reads TGTGCCAGCAGCGTGTACAGTTCCAATCAGCCCCAGCATTTT.

In this sample, this clone turned up a few times. The chain employs TRBV9 and TRBJ2-7; 10 bases agree with TRBD2. V gave up 3 bases and J gave up 6 bases; unmatched junction bases: 9. The CDR3 length is 15 residues. Germline V gene data show CDR1 as SGDLS and CDR2 as YYNGEE. CDR3 amino acids: CASSALAGASFEQYF. The CDR3 nucleotides are TGTGCCAGCAGCGCTCTAGCGGGAGCCTCTTTCGAGCAGTACTTC.

This rearrangement joins TRBV29-1 to TRBJ2-3, with D perhaps matching TRBD2 (6 bases). The CDR3 loop spans 11 amino acids. Germline values: CDR1 SQVTM, CDR2 ANQGSEA. V lost 4 bases and J lost 5, with 7 bases in between. The CDR3, as DNA: TGCAGCGTTGGGCGGGGAGATACGCAGTATTTT. Translating gives CSVGRGDTQYF.

This chain uses TRBV30 with TRBJ2-5; 7 bases line up with TRBD1. The CDR3 totals 14 residues. CDR1 is GTSNPN, CDR2 SVGIG, per germline (reference sequence). The junction had 10 bases not matched to a gene; V was cut back by 5 bases and J by 4 bases. The CDR3 loop is CAWGKGTVGETQYF. The CDR3 DNA sequence: TGTGCCTGGGGGAAGGGGACAGTAGGAGAGACCCAGTACTTC.

This clone was counted only a few times. This CDR3 is also generated by other DNA sequences in the sample. The V call is TRBV6-5, the J call TRBJ1-1; perhaps TRBD1 as D (6 bases). The ends were cut back, 3 bases at V and 2 bases at J, with 10 bases in the middle. Germline V gene data show CDR1 as MNHEY and CDR2 as SVGAGI. The CDR3 is 14 amino acids. As DNA, the CDR3 is TGTGCCAGCAGTTATCTGGGGGCAAACACTGAAGCTTTCTTT. Translation: CASSYLGANTEAFF.